Listed here is a single TCR beta chain. Its antigen is as yet unknown. This sample is part of a study of OX40 agonist ivuxolimab in advanced cancers. Across the study: Mean age approximately 66 years, range about 20 to 79; just over 80% male. Allowance was made for prior anti-PD-1, anti-PD-L1 or anti-CTLA-4 therapy, and roughly 39% had some. Whole-study results and caveats: The CD4+ and CD8+ T cells in the blood had expanded clonally by week 6 at 0.1 to 3.0 mg/kg.

Germline values: CDR1 MGHDK, CDR2 SYGVNS. The CDR3 is 17 amino acids. The V end lost 1 base, the J end lost 1 base, and 16 bases lay between the germline ends. Assay used: immunoSEQ multiplex PCR; TCRdb lists only in-frame clones, some missing. The sample includes 53,000 or so clones, approximately 84% of them seen just once. The clonotype comes from an adult with an advanced solid tumor such as melanoma, head and neck, liver or kidney cancer. The V and J genes are TRBV25-1 and TRBJ1-1; D is possibly TRBD1 (6 bases). The material was CD4+ or CD8+ T cells sorted from blood, obtained in a trial of the OX40 agonist ivuxolimab. This CDR3 reads CASSESRRGKGNTEAFF. CDR3 nucleotide sequence: TGTGCCAGCAGTGAATCGAGGAGGGGGAAAGGGAACACTGAAGCTTTCTTT.